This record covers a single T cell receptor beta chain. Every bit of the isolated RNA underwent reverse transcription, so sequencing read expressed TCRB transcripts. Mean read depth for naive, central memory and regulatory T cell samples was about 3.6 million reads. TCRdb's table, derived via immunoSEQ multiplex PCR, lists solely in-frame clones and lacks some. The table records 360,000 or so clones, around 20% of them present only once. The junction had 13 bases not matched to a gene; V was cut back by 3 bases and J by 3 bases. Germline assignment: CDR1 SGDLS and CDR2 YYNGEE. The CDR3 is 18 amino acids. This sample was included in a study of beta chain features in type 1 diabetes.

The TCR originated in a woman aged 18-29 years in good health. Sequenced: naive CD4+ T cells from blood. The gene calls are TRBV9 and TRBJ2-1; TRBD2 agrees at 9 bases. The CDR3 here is CASSARNPAGGHYNEQFF. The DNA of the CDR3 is TGTGCCAGCAGCGCCAGAAATCCAGCGGGAGGTCACTACAATGAGCAGTTCTTC.